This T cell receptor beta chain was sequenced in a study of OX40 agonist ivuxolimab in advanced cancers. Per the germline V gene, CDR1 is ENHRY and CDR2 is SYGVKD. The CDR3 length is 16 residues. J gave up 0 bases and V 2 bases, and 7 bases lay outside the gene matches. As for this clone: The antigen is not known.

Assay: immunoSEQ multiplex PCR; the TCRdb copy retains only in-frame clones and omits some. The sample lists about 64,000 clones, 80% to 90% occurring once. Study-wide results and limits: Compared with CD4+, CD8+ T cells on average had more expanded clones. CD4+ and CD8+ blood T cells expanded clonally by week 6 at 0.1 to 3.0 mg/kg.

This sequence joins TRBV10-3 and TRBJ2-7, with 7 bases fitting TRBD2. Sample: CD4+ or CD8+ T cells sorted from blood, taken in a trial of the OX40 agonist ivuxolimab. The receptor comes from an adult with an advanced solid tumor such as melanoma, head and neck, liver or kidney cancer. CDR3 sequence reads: CAISEPGLLSSYEQYF. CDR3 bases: TGTGCCATCAGTGAGCCGGGACTACTCAGCTCCTACGAGCAGTACTTC.